This T cell receptor beta chain was observed in a study of blood T cell repertoires in COVID-19. Study at large: Samples taken during acute and convalescent COVID-19 were collected in the United States, Italy and Spain.

The repertoire was sequenced with immunoSEQ multiplex PCR; TCRdb's copy has only in-frame clones and lacks some. The table has about 300,000 clones, approximately 88% seen once. Germline loops: CDR1 LGHDT, CDR2 YNNKEL (reference sequence). This CDR3 is 18 amino acids long. Trimming cost V 0 bases and J 1 base; bases outside gene matches: 11. Participants were aged roughly 18 to 90 years, lived in under 30 US areas, and enrolled virtually. Among Cohort 3 donors, those recovered had two negative PCRs, clearance, or symptom resolution. The genes are TRBV3-1 (or the pseudogene TRBV3-2) and TRBJ1-1, with 7 bases identical to TRBD1. This TCR derives from a woman in her forties who had recovered from COVID-19. Sequenced material: PBMCs or T cells enriched from blood (not recorded which). CDR3 protein: CASSQEVGGLRRNTEAFF. CDR3 coding DNA: TGTGCCAGCAGCCAAGAAGTAGGGGGCCTGAGGAGGAACACTGAAGCTTTCTTT.